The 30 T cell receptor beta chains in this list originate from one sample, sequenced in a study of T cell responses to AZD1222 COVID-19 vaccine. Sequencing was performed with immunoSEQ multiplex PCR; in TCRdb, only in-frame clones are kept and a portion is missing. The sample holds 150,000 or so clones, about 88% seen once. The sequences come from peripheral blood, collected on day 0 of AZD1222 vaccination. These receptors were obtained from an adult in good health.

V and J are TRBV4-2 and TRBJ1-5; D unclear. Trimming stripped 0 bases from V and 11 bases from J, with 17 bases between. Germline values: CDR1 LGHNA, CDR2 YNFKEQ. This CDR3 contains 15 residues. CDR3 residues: CASSQDRSAQWAQHF. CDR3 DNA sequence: TGTGCCAGCAGCCAAGATAGGTCAGCCCAATGGGCCCAGCATTTT.

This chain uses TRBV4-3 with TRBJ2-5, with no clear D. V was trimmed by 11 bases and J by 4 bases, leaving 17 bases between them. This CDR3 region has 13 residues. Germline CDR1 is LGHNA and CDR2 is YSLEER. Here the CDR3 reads CAASRVYRETQYF. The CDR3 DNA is TGCGCCGCCTCACGGGTATATCGAGAGACCCAGTACTTC.

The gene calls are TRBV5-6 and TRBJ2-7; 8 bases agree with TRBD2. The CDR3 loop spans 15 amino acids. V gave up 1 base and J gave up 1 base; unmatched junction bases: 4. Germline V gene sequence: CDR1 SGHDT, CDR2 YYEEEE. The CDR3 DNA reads TGTGCCAGCAGCTTGAATAGCGGGGCGTCCTACGAGCAGTACTTC. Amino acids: CASSLNSGASYEQYF.

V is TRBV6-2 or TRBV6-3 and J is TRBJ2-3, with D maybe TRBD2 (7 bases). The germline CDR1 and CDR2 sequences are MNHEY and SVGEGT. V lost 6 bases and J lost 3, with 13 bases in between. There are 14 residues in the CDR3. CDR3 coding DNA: TGTGCCAGCAGCGCTGGGGGGGCGACAGATACGCAGTATTTT. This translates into CASSAGGATDTQYF.

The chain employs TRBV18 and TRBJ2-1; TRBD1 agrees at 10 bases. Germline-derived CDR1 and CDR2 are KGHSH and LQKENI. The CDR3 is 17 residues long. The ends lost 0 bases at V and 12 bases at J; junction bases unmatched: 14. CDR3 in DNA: TGTGCCAGCTCACCACCGACCGGGACAGGGGTTAGCGAGGGGCAGTTCTTC. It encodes CASSPPTGTGVSEGQFF.

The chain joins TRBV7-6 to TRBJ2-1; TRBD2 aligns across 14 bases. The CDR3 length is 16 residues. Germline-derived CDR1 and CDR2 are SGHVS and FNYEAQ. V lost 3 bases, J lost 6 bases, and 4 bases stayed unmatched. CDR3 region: CASSLGTSGGVNEQFF. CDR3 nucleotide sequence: TGTGCCAGCAGCTTGGGGACTAGCGGGGGTGTCAATGAGCAGTTCTTC.

The chain's CDR3 is CASSHTGGGDYGYTF. The CDR3 DNA is TGCGCCAGCAGCCACACCGGAGGGGGCGACTATGGCTACACCTTC. The gene calls are TRBV4-3 and TRBJ1-2, with 7 bases matching TRBD1. Trimming removed 3 bases from V and 3 bases from J; junction bases left unmatched: 7. Germline V gives CDR1 LGHNA, CDR2 YSLEER. The CDR3 spans 15 residues.

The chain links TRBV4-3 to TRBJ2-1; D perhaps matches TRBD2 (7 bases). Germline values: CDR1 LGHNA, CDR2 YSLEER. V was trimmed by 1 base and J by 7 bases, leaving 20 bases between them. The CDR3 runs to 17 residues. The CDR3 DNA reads TGCGCCAGCAGCCAAGGGACCGCGGGGGCTTCCTGGAATGAGCAGTTCTTC. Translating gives CASSQGTAGASWNEQFF.

DNA of the CDR3: TGTGCCAGCAGCTTAAGGTCAGGGGGAACGGCCGGGGAGCTGTTTTTT. It yields the protein CASSLRSGGTAGELFF. This chain links TRBV7-2 with TRBJ2-2; 7 nucleotides align to TRBD1. Germline CDR1 reads SGHTA; CDR2 reads FQGNSA. This CDR3 region has 16 residues. Trimming took 2 bases from V and 6 from J; bases not matched to a gene: 9.

The chain's CDR3 is CASSISGAGTEAFF. The CDR3 bases are TGTGCCAGTAGTATAAGTGGGGCAGGGACTGAAGCTTTCTTT. This rearrangement joins TRBV19 to TRBJ1-1; a possible D gene is TRBD1 (5 bases). CDR1 and CDR2 from the germline V gene are LNHDA and SQIVND (reference sequence). Trimming shortened V by 2 bases and J by 5 bases, and 12 bases separated the two germline ends. This CDR3 spans 14 amino acids.

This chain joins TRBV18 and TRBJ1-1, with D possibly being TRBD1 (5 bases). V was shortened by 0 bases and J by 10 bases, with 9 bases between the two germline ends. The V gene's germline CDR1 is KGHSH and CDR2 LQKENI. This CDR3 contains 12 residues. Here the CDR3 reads CASSPPVGGAFF. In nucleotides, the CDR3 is TGTGCCAGCTCACCACCGGTCGGGGGAGCTTTCTTT. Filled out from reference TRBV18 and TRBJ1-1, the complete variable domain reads NAGVMQNPRHLVRRRGQEARLRCSPMKGHSHVYWYRQLPEEGLKFMVYLQKENIIDESGMPKERFSAEFPKEGPSILRIQQVVRGDSAAYFCASSPPVGGAFFGQGTRLTVV.

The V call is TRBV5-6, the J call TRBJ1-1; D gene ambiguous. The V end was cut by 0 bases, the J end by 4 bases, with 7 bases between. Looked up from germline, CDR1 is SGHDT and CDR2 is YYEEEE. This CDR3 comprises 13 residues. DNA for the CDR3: TGTGCCAGCAGCTTGGGGATAGGCACTGAAGCTTTCTTT. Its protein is CASSLGIGTEAFF.

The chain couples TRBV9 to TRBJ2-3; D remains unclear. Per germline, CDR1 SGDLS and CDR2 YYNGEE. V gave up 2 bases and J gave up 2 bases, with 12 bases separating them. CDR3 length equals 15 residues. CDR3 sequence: CASSVSLTFTDTQYF. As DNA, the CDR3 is TGTGCCAGCAGCGTTAGCCTTACCTTCACAGATACGCAGTATTTT.

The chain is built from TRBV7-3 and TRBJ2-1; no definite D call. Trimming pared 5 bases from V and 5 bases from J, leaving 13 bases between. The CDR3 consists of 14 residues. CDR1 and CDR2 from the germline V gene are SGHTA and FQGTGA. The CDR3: CASSRLSGNNEQFF. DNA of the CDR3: TGTGCCAGCAGCAGGCTCTCTGGTAACAATGAGCAGTTCTTC.

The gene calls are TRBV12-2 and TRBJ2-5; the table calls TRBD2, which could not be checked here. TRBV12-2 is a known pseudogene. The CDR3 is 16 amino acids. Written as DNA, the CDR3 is TGTGCAAGTCGCCTGACTAGCGGGGGTGTGGGGGAGACCCAGTACTTC. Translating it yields CASRLTSGGVGETQYF.

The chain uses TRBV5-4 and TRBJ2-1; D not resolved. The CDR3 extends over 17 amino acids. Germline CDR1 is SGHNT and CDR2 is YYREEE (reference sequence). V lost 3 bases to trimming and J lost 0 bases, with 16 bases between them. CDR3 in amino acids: CASSSSSGTSSYNEQFF. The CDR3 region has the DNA TGTGCCAGCAGCTCGAGTAGTGGAACGAGCTCCTACAATGAGCAGTTCTTC.

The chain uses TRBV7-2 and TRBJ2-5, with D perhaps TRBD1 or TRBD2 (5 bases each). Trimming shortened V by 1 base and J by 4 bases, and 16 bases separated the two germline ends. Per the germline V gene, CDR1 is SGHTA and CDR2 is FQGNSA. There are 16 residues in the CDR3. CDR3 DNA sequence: TGTGCCAGCAGCTTAGAACGTCCGGGGCCCCGAGAGACCCAGTACTTC. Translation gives CASSLERPGPRETQYF.

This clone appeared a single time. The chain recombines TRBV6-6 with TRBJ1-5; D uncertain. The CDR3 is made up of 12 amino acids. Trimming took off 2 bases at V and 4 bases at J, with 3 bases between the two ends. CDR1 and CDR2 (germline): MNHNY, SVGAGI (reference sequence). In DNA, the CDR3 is TGTGCCAGCAGTTACGGGAATCAGCCCCAGCATTTT. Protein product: CASSYGNQPQHF.

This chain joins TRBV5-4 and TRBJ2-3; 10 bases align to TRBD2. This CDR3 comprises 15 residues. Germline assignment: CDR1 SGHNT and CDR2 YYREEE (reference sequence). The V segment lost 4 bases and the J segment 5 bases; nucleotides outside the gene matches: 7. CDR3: CASSPSGGARDTQYF. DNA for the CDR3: TGTGCCAGCAGCCCGAGCGGGGGGGCTAGAGATACGCAGTATTTT.

This chain's CDR3 is CASSLTTSGNTIYF. The CDR3 nucleotides read TGTGCCAGCAGCCTCACCACCTCTGGAAACACCATATATTTT. V and J are TRBV7-9 and TRBJ1-3; D gene ambiguous. Germline CDR1 SEHNR, CDR2 FQNEAQ (reference sequence). There are 14 residues in the CDR3. V was cut by 5 bases and J by 0 bases, with 8 bases left in between.

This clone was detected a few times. The CDR3 DNA follows: TGTGCCAGCAGCCCAGGCCCGGACCGCGAAAAACTGTTTTTT. It specifies CASSPGPDREKLFF. The chain has TRBV7-2 and TRBJ1-4, with D uncertain. Germline assignment: CDR1 SGHTA and CDR2 FQGNSA. This CDR3 comprises 14 residues. V was pared by 5 bases and J by 8 bases, with 15 bases between.

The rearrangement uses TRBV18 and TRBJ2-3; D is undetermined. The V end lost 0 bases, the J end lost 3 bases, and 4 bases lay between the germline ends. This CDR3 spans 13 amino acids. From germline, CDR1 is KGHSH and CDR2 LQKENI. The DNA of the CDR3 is TGTGCCAGCTCACCACCGGGGACAGATACGCAGTATTTT. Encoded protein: CASSPPGTDTQYF. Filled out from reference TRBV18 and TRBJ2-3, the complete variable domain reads NAGVMQNPRHLVRRRGQEARLRCSPMKGHSHVYWYRQLPEEGLKFMVYLQKENIIDESGMPKERFSAEFPKEGPSILRIQQVVRGDSAAYFCASSPPGTDTQYFGPGTRLTVL.

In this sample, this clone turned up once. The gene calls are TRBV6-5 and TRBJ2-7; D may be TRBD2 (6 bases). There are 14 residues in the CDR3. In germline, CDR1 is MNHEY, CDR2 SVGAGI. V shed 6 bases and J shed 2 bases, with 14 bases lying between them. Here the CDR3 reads CASRAQGGTYEQYF. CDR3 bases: TGTGCCAGCAGGGCCCAAGGCGGGACCTACGAGCAGTACTTC.

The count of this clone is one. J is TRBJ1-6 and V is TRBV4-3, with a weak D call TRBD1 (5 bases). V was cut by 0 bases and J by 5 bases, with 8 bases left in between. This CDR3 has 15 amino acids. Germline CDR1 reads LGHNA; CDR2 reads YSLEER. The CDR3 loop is CASSQDRDHNSPLHF. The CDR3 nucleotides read TGCGCCAGCAGCCAAGACAGGGACCATAATTCACCCCTCCACTTT.

The CDR3 coding sequence is TGCGCCAGCAGCCAAACGACAGGGGCGCGTGGCTACACCTTC. It encodes CASSQTTGARGYTF. V usage is TRBV4-3 and J usage is TRBJ1-2, with TRBD1 matching 8 bases. Looked up from germline, CDR1 is LGHNA and CDR2 is YSLEER. The CDR3 loop spans 14 amino acids. Trimming at V came to 2 bases and at J to 7 bases, leaving 6 bases not matched to a gene.

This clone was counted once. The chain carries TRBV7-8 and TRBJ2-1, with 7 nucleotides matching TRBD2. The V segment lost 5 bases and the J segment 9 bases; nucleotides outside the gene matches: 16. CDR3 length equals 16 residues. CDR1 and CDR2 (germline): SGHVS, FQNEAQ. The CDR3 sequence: CASSLGASGLSSEQFF. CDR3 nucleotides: TGTGCCAGCAGCCTTGGGGCTAGCGGCCTTAGTAGTGAGCAGTTCTTC.

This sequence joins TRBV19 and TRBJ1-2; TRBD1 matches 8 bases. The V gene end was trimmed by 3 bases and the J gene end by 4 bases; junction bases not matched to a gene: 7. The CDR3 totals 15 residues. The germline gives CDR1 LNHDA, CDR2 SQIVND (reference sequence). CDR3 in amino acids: CASSINGQGGYGYTF. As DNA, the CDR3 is TGTGCCAGTAGTATTAACGGACAGGGAGGCTATGGCTACACCTTC.

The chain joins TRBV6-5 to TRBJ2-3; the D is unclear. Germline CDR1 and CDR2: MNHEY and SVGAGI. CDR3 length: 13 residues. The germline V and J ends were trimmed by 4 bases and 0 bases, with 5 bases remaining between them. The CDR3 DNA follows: TGTGCCAGCAGTTCGGACAGCACAGATACGCAGTATTTT. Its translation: CASSSDSTDTQYF.

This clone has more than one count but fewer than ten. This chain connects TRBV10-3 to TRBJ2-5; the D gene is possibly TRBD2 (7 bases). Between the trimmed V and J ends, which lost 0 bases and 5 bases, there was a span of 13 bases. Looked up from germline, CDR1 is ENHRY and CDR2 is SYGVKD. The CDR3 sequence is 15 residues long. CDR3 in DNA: TGTGCCATCAGTGAGTCCGCGGGGGCCGGGGAGACCCAGTACTTC. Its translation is CAISESAGAGETQYF.

The CDR3 loop reads CAREEASYNSPLHF. CDR3 coding DNA: TGTGCCAGGGAGGAAGCCTCCTATAATTCACCCCTCCACTTT. The rearrangement links TRBV6-9 to TRBJ1-6; D not resolved. V gave up 9 bases and J gave up 0 bases, with 9 bases separating them. This CDR3 has 14 amino acids. Germline V lookup: CDR1 MNHGY, CDR2 SVAAGI.